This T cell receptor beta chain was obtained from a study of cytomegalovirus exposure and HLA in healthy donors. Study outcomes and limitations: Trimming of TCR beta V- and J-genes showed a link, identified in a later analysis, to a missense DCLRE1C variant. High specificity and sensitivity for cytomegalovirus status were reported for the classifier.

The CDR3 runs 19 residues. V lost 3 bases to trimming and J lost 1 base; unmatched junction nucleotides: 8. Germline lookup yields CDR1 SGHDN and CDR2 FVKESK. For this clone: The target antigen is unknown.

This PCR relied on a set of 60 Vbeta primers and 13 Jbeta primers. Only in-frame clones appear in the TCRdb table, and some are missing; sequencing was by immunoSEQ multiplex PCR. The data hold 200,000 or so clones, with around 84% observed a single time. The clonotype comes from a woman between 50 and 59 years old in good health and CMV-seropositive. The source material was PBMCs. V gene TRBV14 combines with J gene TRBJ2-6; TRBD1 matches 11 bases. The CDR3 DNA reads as TGTGCCAGCAGCCATGCCTGGACAGGGGGCTTTTCTGGGGCCAACGTCCTGACTTTC. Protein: CASSHAWTGGFSGANVLTF.